This entry lists 20 T cell receptor beta chains sequenced from one sample in a study of blood T cell repertoires in COVID-19. Data came from immunoSEQ multiplex PCR; TCRdb stores just in-frame clones and leaves some out. The repertoire consists of approximately 250,000 clones, with roughly 80% occurring once and the leading ten covering around 4.1%. Source material: PBMCs or T cells enriched from blood (not recorded which). These receptors all stem from a man aged 30 to 39 with acute COVID-19.

In this sample, this clone turned up a few times. In the same sample, other DNA sequences code for this CDR3. The rearrangement links TRBV28 to TRBJ1-1; D may be TRBD1 (6 bases). Looked up from germline, CDR1 is MDHEN and CDR2 is SYDVKM. This CDR3 is built from 12 residues. Trimming stripped 9 bases from V and 1 base from J, with 9 bases between. DNA for the CDR3: TGTGCCAGTAGGACAGCGAACACTGAAGCTTTCTTT. Its translation: CASRTANTEAFF.

The V call is TRBV7-6, the J call TRBJ1-6; the D gene is possibly TRBD1 (5 bases). Trimming shortened V by 5 bases and J by 7 bases, and 12 bases separated the two germline ends. The germline gives CDR1 SGHVS, CDR2 FNYEAQ. This CDR3 has 14 residues. In nucleotides, the CDR3 is TGTGCCAGCAGCGTCGGGGGGTCAAATTCACCCCTCCACTTT. Its protein product is CASSVGGSNSPLHF.

The chain links TRBV16 to TRBJ1-2; D ambiguous. The V gene's germline CDR1 is KGHSY and CDR2 FQNENV. The V and J ends lost 4 bases and 8 bases respectively, with 26 bases between them. The length of the CDR3 is 17 residues. The CDR3 region is CASSRIPLGRRLGGYTF. The CDR3 DNA sequence: TGTGCCAGCAGCCGCATTCCTTTGGGCAGGAGGCTGGGGGGCTACACCTTC.

The chain recombines TRBV18 with TRBJ1-4; TRBD1 matches at 8 bases. V lost 2 bases to trimming and J lost 8 bases; unmatched junction nucleotides: 4. CDR3 length equals 14 residues. Germline V lookup: CDR1 KGHSH, CDR2 LQKENI. In DNA, the CDR3 is TGTGCCAGCTCACCAAGGTCAGGGGGCGAAAAACTGTTTTTT. Protein: CASSPRSGGEKLFF.

The chain joins TRBV12-5 to TRBJ1-2; D is unresolved. Germline V gene sequence: CDR1 LGHNT, CDR2 FRNRAP. This CDR3 is built from 16 residues. Trimming removed 0 bases at V and 1 base at J, with 12 bases between. CDR3 residues: CASGLVSRILNYGYTF. The CDR3 DNA reads TGTGCTAGTGGTTTGGTATCTAGGATCCTTAACTATGGCTACACCTTC.

The V gene is TRBV28, the J gene TRBJ1-6; 9 positions match TRBD1. CDR1 is MDHEN, CDR2 SYDVKM, per germline. This CDR3 is built from 14 residues. The J segment lost 8 bases and the V segment lost 6 bases, leaving 5 bases of the junction unmatched. The chain's CDR3 is CASSLTGGYSPLHF. As DNA, the CDR3 is TGTGCCAGCAGCCTAACAGGGGGCTATTCACCCCTCCACTTT.

This chain uses TRBV19 with TRBJ1-1; no reliable D call. CDR3 length: 13 amino acids. V was cut by 3 bases and J by 5 bases, with 10 bases left in between. Germline CDR1 reads LNHDA; CDR2 reads SQIVND (reference sequence). The CDR3 here is CASSIRGWTEAFF. In DNA form, the CDR3 reads TGTGCCAGTAGTATCCGGGGATGGACTGAAGCTTTCTTT.

The chain links TRBV19 to TRBJ1-2; 7 positions agree with TRBD1. The CDR3 extends over 15 amino acids. CDR1 and CDR2 from the germline V gene are LNHDA and SQIVND (reference sequence). V shed 0 bases and J 6 bases; nucleotides not matched to a gene: 7. Here the CDR3 reads CASSIDLRQGHGYTF. The DNA for the CDR3 is TGTGCCAGTAGTATAGATCTGCGACAGGGTCATGGCTACACCTTC.

This clone was seen only a few times. The CDR3 sequence: CASSSISEFYGYTF. DNA for the CDR3: TGTGCCAGTAGTAGCATCTCAGAATTCTATGGCTACACCTTC. This chain uses TRBV19 with TRBJ1-2; D gene unclear. This CDR3 contains 14 residues. With 4 bases removed from V and 4 bases from J, the gap between germline ends came to 13 bases. Germline V gene sequence: CDR1 LNHDA, CDR2 SQIVND (reference sequence).

The CDR3 loop is CAWNGGSSAGELFF. CDR3 sequence (DNA): TGTGCCTGGAATGGCGGGAGTAGCGCCGGGGAGCTGTTTTTT. The chain joins TRBV30 to TRBJ2-2, with 7 bases identical to TRBD2. Germline CDR1 is GTSNPN and CDR2 is SVGIG (reference sequence). The V and J ends lost 4 bases and 6 bases, in that order; junction bases with no gene match: 8. This CDR3 has 14 amino acids.

The genes are TRBV10-1 and TRBJ2-1, with a possible D match to TRBD2 (7 bases). CDR1 and CDR2 from the germline V gene are WNHNN and SYGVQD (reference sequence). The CDR3 covers 17 residues. V was trimmed by 2 bases and J by 0 bases, leaving 14 bases between them. CDR3 DNA sequence: TGCGCCAGCAGTGAGGGGGAGGGGGGCAGCTCCTACAATGAGCAGTTCTTC. Translated: CASSEGEGGSSYNEQFF.

This rearrangement joins TRBV27 to TRBJ1-1; TRBD1 matches at 9 bases. The germline V gene has CDR1 MNHEY and CDR2 SMNVEV (reference sequence). The length of the CDR3 is 13 residues. The V segment lost 5 bases and the J segment 10 bases; nucleotides outside the gene matches: 8. The chain's CDR3 is CASSRGQGTRAFF. The DNA of the CDR3 is TGTGCCAGCAGTCGTGGACAGGGGACGAGAGCTTTCTTT.

The chain employs TRBV15 and TRBJ1-1, with TRBD1 matching 7 bases. The CDR3 sequence is 16 residues long. The germline gives CDR1 LNHNV, CDR2 YYDKDF (reference sequence). Trimming took 5 bases from V and 7 from J; bases not matched to a gene: 16. This CDR3 reads CATSPSGGDSPHEAFF. For the CDR3, the DNA is TGTGCCACCAGCCCAAGTGGAGGGGACAGTCCGCATGAAGCTTTCTTT.

The CDR3 bases are TGTGCCAGCAGCTTAACAGGTCCTAATGAAAAACTGTTTTTT. Protein product: CASSLTGPNEKLFF. The rearrangement links TRBV5-4 to TRBJ1-4, with D tentatively TRBD1 (5 bases). Germline V gives CDR1 SGHNT, CDR2 YYREEE (reference sequence). The CDR3 spans 14 residues. V lost 2 bases, J lost 3 bases, and 8 bases lay in between.

V gene TRBV4-3 combines with J gene TRBJ1-2, with unresolved D. The germline gives CDR1 LGHNA, CDR2 YSLEER. V was shortened by 3 bases and J by 0 bases, with 14 bases between the two germline ends. This CDR3 is 16 amino acids long. CDR3 residues: CASSQSVAASNYGYTF. CDR3 DNA sequence: TGCGCCAGCAGCCAGTCTGTCGCGGCCTCTAACTATGGCTACACCTTC.

For this clone: At one end the junction does not follow the germline gene, possibly because of a read error. This rearrangement joins TRBV5-1 to TRBJ2-1, with TRBD2 matching 8 bases. The CDR3 sequence is 13 residues long. CDR1 and CDR2 (germline): SGHRS, YFSETQ. The CDR3 DNA is TGTGCCAGCAGTAGGGGACTAGTCAATGAGCAGTTCTTC. This codes for CASSRGLVNEQFF.

This clone came up once. V usage is TRBV7-6 and J usage is TRBJ2-1, with 8 bases identical to TRBD2. The CDR3 contains 13 residues. Germline V gene lookup returns CDR1 SGHVS and CDR2 FNYEAQ. With V trimmed by 6 bases and J by 10 bases, 8 bases remained unmatched. As DNA, the CDR3 is TGTGCCAGCAGAGCTACTAGCGGAGGAGAGCAGTTCTTC. This translates into CASRATSGGEQFF.

This chain uses TRBV27 with TRBJ1-1; 7 positions agree with TRBD1. The CDR3 is 15 residues long. J gave up 1 base and V 0 bases, and 2 bases lay outside the gene matches. CDR1 MNHEY and CDR2 SMNVEV come from the germline V gene (reference sequence). Here the CDR3 DNA reads TGTGCCAGCAGTTTATCAGGGACAGCGAACACTGAAGCTTTCTTT. It is translated as CASSLSGTANTEAFF.

The chain is built from TRBV19 and TRBJ1-6, with D perhaps TRBD1 (5 bases). The CDR3 has 16 amino acids. V dropped 5 bases and J dropped 6 bases, with 17 bases sitting between them. Per germline, CDR1 LNHDA and CDR2 SQIVND (reference sequence). As DNA, the CDR3 is TGTGCCAGTAGTGCCTTGAGCGTCAGGGTTAATTCACCCCTCCACTTT. It yields the protein CASSALSVRVNSPLHF.

The chain carries TRBV4-3 and TRBJ2-5; no firm D call. V was trimmed by 0 bases and J by 4 bases, leaving 15 bases between them. The CDR3 consists of 16 residues. Germline-derived CDR1 and CDR2 are LGHNA and YSLEER. The CDR3 coding sequence is TGCGCCAGCAGCCAAGACGGCCGGCTAGGTGGAGAGACCCAGTACTTC. This translates into CASSQDGRLGGETQYF.